These 17 T cell receptor beta chains were sequenced from one sample in a study of blood T cells in healthy people across ages. A sample-barcoded 5' primer and a J-beta primer mix were used in a second PCR of roughly 6 to 12 cycles. TCRdb reprocessed the 5' RACE reads via MiXCR and lists one record per CDR3 protein. The top ten hold roughly 13% of the sample, which has 950,000 to 1,200,000 distinct CDR3 sequences, more than 30% seen once. Material for sequencing was blood. The receptors stem from a man aged 18 to 30 in good health.

This chain joins TRBV2 and TRBJ2-1; a possible D gene is TRBD2 (5 bases). The CDR3 totals 18 residues. The germline gives CDR1 SNHLY, CDR2 FYNNEI. V lost 7 bases to trimming and J lost 0 bases, with 22 bases between them. The CDR3 region is CASKPGSMLALSYNEQFF. The CDR3 DNA reads as TGTGCCAGCAAGCCCGGTTCCATGCTAGCTCTCTCCTACAATGAGCAGTTCTTC. Complete variable domain (other parts from reference TRBV2 and TRBJ2-1): EPEVTQTPSHQVTQMGQEVILRCVPISNHLYFYWYRQILGQKVEFLVSFYNNEISEKSEIFDDQFSVERPDGSNFTLKIRSTKLEDSAMYFCASKPGSMLALSYNEQFFGPGTRLTVL.

The chain is built from TRBV12-3 or TRBV12-4 and TRBJ2-7; TRBD1 might be the D (6 bases). The V and J ends lost 4 bases and 3 bases respectively, with 13 bases between them. The CDR3 covers 14 residues. CDR3 amino acids: CASSSLEGGYEQYF. The CDR3 nucleotides are TGTGCCAGCAGTTCCTTAGAAGGGGGCTACGAGCAGTACTTC.

In this sample, this clonotype turned up a few times. The CDR3 DNA sequence: TGCGCCAGCAGCTTGGTCCCCGGAAGCTCCTACAATGAGCAGTTCTTC. It codes for CASSLVPGSSYNEQFF. The rearrangement uses TRBV5-1 and TRBJ2-1; D gene uncertain. This CDR3 contains 16 residues. Trimming cost V 0 bases and J 0 bases, with 10 bases left between them. The germline V gene has CDR1 SGHRS and CDR2 YFSETQ.

This clonotype was detected a few times. The DNA of the CDR3 is TGTGCCAGCAGCCCAGGAGGATCCCAGTACTTC. Protein sequence: CASSPGGSQYF. The chain employs TRBV7-2 and TRBJ2-7; tentative D call: TRBD2 (5 bases). V lost 5 bases and J 10 bases, leaving 12 bases between the germline ends. CDR1 is SGHTA, CDR2 FQGNSA, per germline. The CDR3 length is 11 residues.

Remarks on this clonotype: The junction does not match germline at one end; this may be a read error. The chain carries TRBV5-1 and TRBJ1-5; no firm D call. In germline, CDR1 is SGHRS, CDR2 YFSETQ. This CDR3 is built from 15 residues. The CDR3: CTSSFAAGTNQPQHF. In DNA, the CDR3 is TGCACCAGCAGCTTTGCGGCGGGAACCAATCAGCCCCAGCATTTT. Variable domain in full (rest from reference TRBV5-1 and TRBJ1-5): KAGVTQTPRYLIKTRGQQVTLSCSPISGHRSVSWYQQTPGQGLQFLFEYFSETQRNKGNFPGRFSGRQFSNSRSEMNVSTLELGDSALYLCTSSFAAGTNQPQHFGDGTRLSIL.

The V call is TRBV6-5, the J call TRBJ1-1; no firm D call. The CDR3 is 13 residues long. From germline, CDR1 is MNHEY and CDR2 SVGAGI. V lost 2 bases and J 3 bases, leaving 7 bases between the germline ends. CDR3 sequence (DNA): TGTGCCAGCAGTTACCAGGTGGACACTGAAGCTTTCTTT. Its protein product is CASSYQVDTEAFF.

The chain has TRBV2 and TRBJ1-5; D unresolved. Trimming cost V 1 base and J 0 bases, with 7 bases left between them. Germline V gene data show CDR1 as SNHLY and CDR2 as FYNNEI. This CDR3 is 15 amino acids long. The CDR3 is CASSEGEISNQPQHF. CDR3 coding DNA: TGTGCCAGCAGTGAAGGGGAGATTAGCAATCAGCCCCAGCATTTT. The whole variable domain, remainder taken from reference TRBV2 and TRBJ1-5, is EPEVTQTPSHQVTQMGQEVILRCVPISNHLYFYWYRQILGQKVEFLVSFYNNEISEKSEIFDDQFSVERPDGSNFTLKIRSTKLEDSAMYFCASSEGEISNQPQHFGDGTRLSIL.

This chain connects TRBV7-2 to TRBJ1-1; D is ambiguous. The CDR3 is 16 residues long. The V end was cut by 5 bases, the J end by 1 base, with 17 bases between. Per the germline V gene, CDR1 is SGHTA and CDR2 is FQGNSA. CDR3 sequence reads: CASSGYVLHRNTEAFF. The CDR3 DNA reads TGTGCCAGCAGCGGCTATGTACTTCACCGGAACACTGAAGCTTTCTTT.

The V call is TRBV6-2 or TRBV6-3, the J call TRBJ1-1; D unclear. Per the germline V gene, CDR1 is MNHEY and CDR2 is SVGEGT. The CDR3 covers 15 residues. The V end lost 2 bases, the J end lost 1 base, and 11 bases lay between the germline ends. The CDR3 is CASSYTELGNTEAFF. The CDR3 nucleotides are TGTGCCAGCAGTTACACCGAGTTGGGGAACACTGAAGCTTTCTTT.

The V gene is TRBV12-3 or TRBV12-4, the J gene TRBJ2-3, with no clear D. The CDR3 runs 14 residues. Trimming took 5 bases from V and 5 from J, leaving 14 bases between them. CDR3 in DNA: TGTGCCAGCAGTGTATTACCCTCGGGAGATACGCAGTATTTT. Its translation is CASSVLPSGDTQYF.

There are a few counts of this clonotype. V usage is TRBV12-3 or TRBV12-4 and J usage is TRBJ1-1; 7 bases map to TRBD1. The V gene end was trimmed by 3 bases and the J gene end by 5 bases; junction bases not matched to a gene: 3. This CDR3 is 13 amino acids long. CDR3 in amino acids: CASSLQGVTEAFF. DNA for the CDR3: TGTGCCAGCAGTTTGCAGGGGGTTACTGAAGCTTTCTTT.

This clonotype was observed a few times. The chain couples TRBV10-2 to TRBJ2-7; 10 bases agree with TRBD2. CDR1 and CDR2 (germline): WSHSY, SAAADI. Unmatched junction bases numbered 4, after V lost 4 bases and J lost 4 bases. The CDR3 extends over 14 amino acids. CDR3 nucleotide sequence: TGCGCCAGCAGTGGCGCTAGCGGGGGATACGAGCAGTACTTC. It codes for CASSGASGGYEQYF.

The genes are TRBV18 and TRBJ1-1, with D perhaps TRBD1 (6 bases). Trimming left V 3 bases short and J 4 bases short, with 15 bases between. The length of the CDR3 is 15 residues. From germline, CDR1 is KGHSH and CDR2 LQKENI. The CDR3 here is CASSPRGFEGTEAFF. DNA of the CDR3: TGTGCCAGCTCACCCAGGGGTTTTGAGGGCACTGAAGCTTTCTTT.

The chain has TRBV5-1 and TRBJ1-1; D ambiguous. CDR1 SGHRS and CDR2 YFSETQ come from the germline V gene. Trimming stripped 1 base from V and 5 bases from J, with 15 bases between. This CDR3 is built from 15 residues. Written as DNA, the CDR3 is TGCGCCAGCAGCTTGTATGTTCAGTCGCGGACTGAAGCTTTCTTT. It is translated as CASSLYVQSRTEAFF.

This clonotype was observed a few times. The chain has TRBV20-1 and TRBJ1-5; D is possibly TRBD1 (5 bases). V was trimmed by 4 bases and J by 5 bases, leaving 12 bases between them. Looked up from germline, CDR1 is DFQATT and CDR2 is SNEGSKA (reference sequence). This CDR3 has 13 residues. The CDR3 loop reads CSANPQGDQPQHF. Here the CDR3 DNA reads TGCAGTGCTAATCCTCAGGGAGATCAGCCCCAGCATTTT.

This chain uses TRBV20-1 with TRBJ1-1, with 7 bases that match TRBD1. The CDR3 spans 15 residues. The ends lost 1 base at V and 0 bases at J; junction bases unmatched: 5. CDR1 is DFQATT and CDR2 is SNEGSKA in the germline V gene (reference sequence). DNA for the CDR3: TGCAGTGCTAGAGTGGCAGGGGGGGTGAACACTGAAGCTTTCTTT. Translating gives CSARVAGGVNTEAFF.

This clonotype appeared a few times. The rearrangement links TRBV5-1 to TRBJ2-3; perhaps TRBD2 as D (6 bases). Trimming removed 5 bases from V and 5 bases from J, with 15 bases in between. Germline CDR1 is SGHRS and CDR2 is YFSETQ. The CDR3 spans 14 residues. CDR3 sequence reads: CASRRPGGKDTQYF. In DNA, the CDR3 is TGCGCCAGCAGACGCCCCGGGGGTAAAGATACGCAGTATTTT.